A selection of T cell receptor beta chains follows, all from one sample in a study of blood T cells in healthy people across ages. TCRdb re-derived calls from the 5' RACE reads in MiXCR, one entry per CDR3 protein. Among 1.5 million to 2 million distinct CDR3 sequences, about 35% were seen once, and the ten largest hold approximately 11%. The sample was blood. The receptors derive from a woman aged 30 to 39 in good health. The conserved cysteine and the conserved F or W are not part of the CDR3 here. Each record gives: V gene, clone size, CDR3 length, J gene, CDR3 protein. Some rows have no size entry. The others give once, few or many, or a class for an expanded clone.

v_call: TRBV27; clone_size: -; cdr3_length: 12; j_call: TRBJ1-2; cdr3_aa: ASRPRAEGYGYT
v_call: TRBV7-2; clone_size: many; cdr3_length: 15; j_call: TRBJ2-1; cdr3_aa: ASSLDGGVMPYNEQF
v_call: TRBV29-1; clone_size: few; cdr3_length: 12; j_call: TRBJ2-5; cdr3_aa: SVVSTGLQETQY
v_call: TRBV6-6; clone_size: -; cdr3_length: 11; j_call: TRBJ1-5; cdr3_aa: ASHGYSNQPQH
v_call: TRBV12-3/TRBV12-4; clone_size: few; cdr3_length: 13; j_call: TRBJ2-1; cdr3_aa: ASSLPLAGGNEQF
v_call: TRBV27; clone_size: -; cdr3_length: 14; j_call: TRBJ1-2; cdr3_aa: ASRSLRDVSNYGYT
v_call: TRBV7-9; clone_size: -; cdr3_length: 10; j_call: TRBJ2-2; cdr3_aa: AGRANTGELF
v_call: TRBV29-1; clone_size: few; cdr3_length: 11; j_call: TRBJ2-2; cdr3_aa: NVKDRNTGELF
v_call: TRBV29-1; clone_size: many; cdr3_length: 11; j_call: TRBJ2-7; cdr3_aa: SVASGRRYEQY
v_call: TRBV6-5; clone_size: -; cdr3_length: 12; j_call: TRBJ2-2; cdr3_aa: ASNVAGSTGELF
v_call: TRBV29-1; clone_size: -; cdr3_length: 11; j_call: TRBJ1-2; cdr3_aa: SVYTGNIYGNT
v_call: TRBV21-1; clone_size: -; cdr3_length: 13; j_call: TRBJ2-5; cdr3_aa: ASNLRVGGQKTQY
v_call: TRBV27; clone_size: -; cdr3_length: 14; j_call: TRBJ2-1; cdr3_aa: ASSFLTSGTYYEQF
v_call: TRBV5-1; clone_size: -; cdr3_length: 10; j_call: TRBJ2-7; cdr3_aa: ASSTQGNEQY
v_call: TRBV12-3/TRBV12-4; clone_size: -; cdr3_length: 13; j_call: TRBJ2-1; cdr3_aa: ASSLSAGEEDEQF
v_call: TRBV5-1; clone_size: few; cdr3_length: 13; j_call: TRBJ2-7; cdr3_aa: ASSLVAGGVYEQY
v_call: TRBV7-9; clone_size: -; cdr3_length: 10; j_call: TRBJ1-2; cdr3_aa: ASRPQEDGYT
v_call: TRBV5-1; clone_size: few; cdr3_length: 16; j_call: TRBJ1-1; cdr3_aa: ASSLAESFSYSNTEAF
v_call: TRBV25-1; clone_size: -; cdr3_length: 16; j_call: TRBJ2-3; cdr3_aa: ARPVGTSGTASTDTQY
v_call: TRBV18; clone_size: -; cdr3_length: 13; j_call: TRBJ1-2; cdr3_aa: ASSPGQANNYGYT
v_call: TRBV7-2; clone_size: -; cdr3_length: 13; j_call: TRBJ2-1; cdr3_aa: ASSPARGARGEQF
v_call: TRBV9; clone_size: -; cdr3_length: 14; j_call: TRBJ2-7; cdr3_aa: ASSVGGRKGSYEQY
v_call: TRBV5-1; clone_size: -; cdr3_length: 13; j_call: TRBJ2-1; cdr3_aa: ASSSGLATTNEQF
v_call: TRBV14; clone_size: -; cdr3_length: 13; j_call: TRBJ2-1; cdr3_aa: ASSLRRDYYNEQF
v_call: TRBV7-9; clone_size: many; cdr3_length: 12; j_call: TRBJ1-2; cdr3_aa: ASSARQGSYGYT
v_call: TRBV7-2; clone_size: -; cdr3_length: 10; j_call: TRBJ1-1; cdr3_aa: ASSQEDDEAF
v_call: TRBV28; clone_size: -; cdr3_length: 12; j_call: TRBJ2-4; cdr3_aa: ASIGGGSRNIQY
v_call: TRBV20-1; clone_size: few; cdr3_length: 15; j_call: TRBJ1-2; cdr3_aa: SANNRGSEDYNYGYT
v_call: TRBV28; clone_size: -; cdr3_length: 13; j_call: TRBJ1-5; cdr3_aa: ASRVQRSSNQPQH
v_call: TRBV2; clone_size: few; cdr3_length: 13; j_call: TRBJ2-3; cdr3_aa: ASRALASRTDTQY
v_call: TRBV18; clone_size: -; cdr3_length: 14; j_call: TRBJ2-3; cdr3_aa: ASSPNVPNPQDTQY
v_call: TRBV3-1; clone_size: few; cdr3_length: 13; j_call: TRBJ2-7; cdr3_aa: ASSHTGTMTYEQY
v_call: TRBV28; clone_size: few; cdr3_length: 12; j_call: TRBJ1-2; cdr3_aa: ASSFPGQGTGYT
v_call: TRBV3-1; clone_size: -; cdr3_length: 15; j_call: TRBJ2-2; cdr3_aa: ASSHSTGTSRTGELF
v_call: TRBV11-2; clone_size: -; cdr3_length: 10; j_call: TRBJ2-1; cdr3_aa: ASRMEWNEQF
v_call: TRBV12-3/TRBV12-4; clone_size: many; cdr3_length: 10; j_call: TRBJ1-2; cdr3_aa: ASSVDNYGYT
v_call: TRBV10-1; clone_size: -; cdr3_length: 13; j_call: TRBJ2-7; cdr3_aa: ASSESGTEIYEQY
v_call: TRBV20-1; clone_size: -; cdr3_length: 11; j_call: TRBJ1-2; cdr3_aa: SAAPGGGSGYT
v_call: TRBV6-5; clone_size: -; cdr3_length: 14; j_call: TRBJ2-3; cdr3_aa: ASSYSFRGGGDTQY
v_call: TRBV10-3; clone_size: few; cdr3_length: 13; j_call: TRBJ2-1; cdr3_aa: AISESTGDYNEQF